Listed here is a single T cell receptor beta chain. Its antigen is currently unknown. This entry belongs to a study of identical twins. Study-level results: Out-of-frame alpha sequences shared by twins were enriched for low generation probability.

TCRdb processed the 5' RACE reads anew with MiXCR; each CDR3 protein has one entry. The data show just under 650,000 distinct CDR3 sequences, roughly 6.6% seen once. Germline-derived CDR1 and CDR2 are MDHEN and SYDVKM. This CDR3 region has 15 residues. Trimming took off 6 bases at V and 3 bases at J, with 17 bases between the two ends. These data were also reused for a study on yellow fever vaccine responses in identical twins.

The sequencing input was PBMCs. This sequence was found in a woman in her late teens or twenties in good health. The chain is built from TRBV28 and TRBJ2-5; D possibly corresponds to TRBD1 (6 bases). The CDR3: CASSPTGQGEETQYF. Here the CDR3 DNA reads TGTGCCAGCAGCCCTACAGGGCAAGGGGAAGAGACCCAGTACTTC.